These T cell receptor beta chains were read from a single sample in a study of T cell repertoires in cytomegalovirus infection. Using its own MiXCR run on the reads, TCRdb lists one record per CDR3 protein. The table has some 300,000 distinct CDR3 sequences, roughly an eighth seen once. The sample consisted of PBMCs. The receptor set was obtained from a human donor in good health (CMV status not recorded). Some clones in this sample may be carry-over from other donors' samples. Both conserved end residues are part of each CDR3. The D gene is left open where the match is weak. Where a row states a size, it is once, few, many or the class of an expanded clone; other rows omit it.

>NA|few|TRBJ1-1|TRBV3-1
CASSQVGRTEAFF
TGTGCCAGCAGCCAAGTAGGGAGGACTGAAGCTTTCTTT
>NA|NA|TRBJ2-7|TRBV27
CASSLSTASYEQYF
TGTGCCAGCAGTTTATCGACAGCGTCCTACGAGCAGTACTTC
>NA|NA|TRBJ2-7|TRBV25-1
CASSDPLPPYEQYF
TGTGCCAGCAGTGACCCGCTCCCCCCCTACGAGCAGTACTTC
>NA|few|TRBJ2-1|TRBV2
CASSEENEQFF
TGTGCCAGCAGTGAGGAAAATGAGCAGTTCTTC
>NA|many|TRBJ2-7|TRBV6-1
CASSPGPTDPYEQYF
TGTGCCAGCAGCCCGGGACCTACTGATCCCTACGAGCAGTACTTC
>NA|many|TRBJ1-6|TRBV7-2
CASSLKGGFYNSPLHF
TGTGCCAGCAGCTTAAAAGGTGGTTTTTATAATTCACCCCTCCACTTT
>NA|many|TRBJ1-5|TRBV19
CASRDSGTTSNQPQHF
TGTGCCAGTAGGGATTCCGGGACAACTAGCAATCAGCCCCAGCATTTT
>NA|few|TRBJ2-7|TRBV6-6
CASTYAGEQYF
TGTGCCAGCACCTATGCGGGGGAGCAGTACTTC
>TRBD1|few|TRBJ2-7|TRBV6-6
CASSTPGQGVWEQYF
TGTGCCAGCAGTACGCCGGGACAGGGTGTTTGGGAGCAGTACTTC
>NA|many|TRBJ2-5|TRBV7-2
CASSFITQETQYF
TGTGCCAGCAGCTTCATAACTCAAGAGACCCAGTACTTC
>NA|NA|TRBJ2-3|TRBV14
CASSRDHTDTQYF
TGTGCCAGCAGTCGGGACCACACAGATACGCAGTATTTT
>TRBD2|many|TRBJ2-1|TRBV2
CASSGGGRVRDDEQFF
TGTGCCAGCAGTGGAGGAGGGAGGGTTAGGGACGATGAGCAGTTCTTC
>NA|NA|TRBJ2-1|TRBV20-1
CSARDNAHYNEQFF
TGCAGTGCTAGAGATAACGCCCACTACAATGAGCAGTTCTTC
>NA|few|TRBJ2-7|TRBV15
CATSRASFIPYEQYF
TGTGCCACCAGCAGAGCTTCCTTTATCCCCTACGAGCAGTACTTC